The source of this T cell receptor beta chain is a study of identical twins. Study-level findings and limits: Some out-of-frame alpha sequences were shared by twins, and these showed excess low generation probability. Within beta out-of-frame sequences, the excess sharing observed between twins was weaker.

Comments on this clonotype: Its antigen is not known.

Each donor was a healthy Caucasian. Template switching created a universal primer site, and the cDNA included unique molecular identifiers. One entry per CDR3 protein, called by TCRdb with MiXCR from the 5' RACE reads. This sample has fewer than 250,000 distinct CDR3 sequences, with approximately 9% found just once. From germline, CDR1 is SGHRS and CDR2 YFSETQ. The CDR3 extends over 15 amino acids. J gave up 4 bases and V 1 base, and 7 bases lay outside the gene matches. The origin of this receptor is a woman between 18 and 29 years old in good health. The sequenced sample was memory (CD45RO+) T cells sorted from blood. The chain carries TRBV5-1 and TRBJ1-2, with 7 bases aligning to TRBD1. The CDR3 region has the DNA TGCGCCAGCAGCTTGTACCTCGGGACAGCCTATGGCTACACCTTC. Translated: CASSLYLGTAYGYTF.